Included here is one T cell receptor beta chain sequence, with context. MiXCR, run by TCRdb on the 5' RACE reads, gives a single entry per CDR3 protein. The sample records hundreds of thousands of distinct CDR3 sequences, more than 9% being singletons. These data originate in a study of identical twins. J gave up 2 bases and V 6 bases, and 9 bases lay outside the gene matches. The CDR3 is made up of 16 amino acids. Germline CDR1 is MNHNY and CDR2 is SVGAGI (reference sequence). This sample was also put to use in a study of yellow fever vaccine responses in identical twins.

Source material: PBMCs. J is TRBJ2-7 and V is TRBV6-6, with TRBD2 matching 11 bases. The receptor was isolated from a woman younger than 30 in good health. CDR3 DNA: TGTGCCAGCAGCTACAACCAACTAGCGGGAGCCTACGAGCAGTACTTC. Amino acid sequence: CASSYNQLAGAYEQYF.